Below are 30 T cell receptor beta chains sequenced from a single sample in a study of vaccination effects on CD4 cells after COVID-19. Sequenced by immunoSEQ multiplex PCR; TCRdb stores in-frame clones only, minus some. The sample shows roughly 25,000 clones, around 79% of them seen only once. Which antigens these TCRs recognize remains unknown. Antigen-specific CD4+ T cell clonotypes were called by their expansion after viral peptide-pool culture in ViraFEST. Following culture for roughly 10 days, CD4+ T cells were isolated. Two doses of either BNT162b2 or mRNA-1273 were given to each participant. Specimen: CD4+ T cells from PBMCs cultured with SARS-CoV-2 spike peptides, collected after COVID-19 vaccination. These receptors all stem from a human donor who received a COVID-19 vaccine.

The chain uses TRBV4-2 and TRBJ1-4; perhaps TRBD1 as D (5 bases). Trimming shortened V by 0 bases and J by 8 bases, and 13 bases separated the two germline ends. There are 15 residues in the CDR3. CDR1 is LGHNA, CDR2 YNFKEQ, per germline. The CDR3 nucleotides are TGTGCCAGCAGCCAAGATGGGAAGGGGCGCGAAAAACTGTTTTTT. This encodes CASSQDGKGREKLFF.

In its sample, this clone ranks as medium-sized. The V call is TRBV19, the J call TRBJ1-5; D unclear. The CDR3 loop spans 14 amino acids. V lost 6 bases and J lost 6, with 15 bases in between. Germline CDR1 reads LNHDA; CDR2 reads SQIVND (reference sequence). CDR3 DNA sequence: TGTGCCAGTAGCCCAGTGGGTGAGGTTCAGCCCCAGCATTTT. As protein: CASSPVGEVQPQHF.

V and J are TRBV6-5 and TRBJ1-6; no firm D call. CDR1 and CDR2 from the germline V gene are MNHEY and SVGAGI. V lost 0 bases and J 7 bases, leaving 7 bases between the germline ends. CDR3 size: 14 residues. CDR3 loop: CASSYSGRNSPLHF. The CDR3 DNA is TGTGCCAGCAGTTACTCAGGGAGGAATTCACCCCTCCACTTT.

The CDR3 DNA reads as TGTGCCAGCGGCCCTTCCGGGACACAAAACAATGAGCAGTTCTTC. It is translated as CASGPSGTQNNEQFF. The chain has TRBV5-4 and TRBJ2-1; possible D gene TRBD1, 6 bases. Trimming pared 7 bases from V and 5 bases from J, leaving 19 bases between. Per the germline V gene, CDR1 is SGHNT and CDR2 is YYREEE (reference sequence). The CDR3 runs to 15 residues.

V gene TRBV18 combines with J gene TRBJ1-2; D uncertain. This CDR3 is built from 15 residues. Trimming shortened V by 0 bases and J by 2 bases, and 10 bases separated the two germline ends. Germline CDR1 KGHSH, CDR2 LQKENI. The CDR3 sequence: CASSPPHSGNYGYTF. CDR3 nucleotide sequence: TGTGCCAGCTCACCACCGCACAGTGGAAACTATGGCTACACCTTC.

V usage is TRBV2 and J usage is TRBJ1-1, with D perhaps TRBD1 (5 bases). Germline V gene sequence: CDR1 SNHLY, CDR2 FYNNEI. CDR3 length: 16 amino acids. V was clipped by 6 bases and J by 2 bases, with 19 bases between them. The CDR3: CASSRPTDGLNTEAFF. The CDR3 coding sequence is TGTGCCAGCAGCCGCCCGACAGACGGGCTTAACACTGAAGCTTTCTTT. The whole variable domain, remainder taken from reference TRBV2 and TRBJ1-1, is EPEVTQTPSHQVTQMGQEVILRCVPISNHLYFYWYRQILGQKVEFLVSFYNNEISEKSEIFDDQFSVERPDGSNFTLKIRSTKLEDSAMYFCASSRPTDGLNTEAFFGQGTRLTVV.

The V and J genes are TRBV2 and TRBJ2-1, with 7 bases aligning to TRBD2. The CDR3 spans 15 residues. V shed 5 bases, J shed 0 bases, and the junction held 4 bases outside the gene matches. Germline loops: CDR1 SNHLY, CDR2 FYNNEI. CDR3 DNA: TGTGCCAGCAGTTTCGAGCGGGGCTCCTACAATGAGCAGTTCTTC. Amino acid sequence: CASSFERGSYNEQFF. Looking up the rest from reference TRBV2 and TRBJ2-1 gives the full variable domain: EPEVTQTPSHQVTQMGQEVILRCVPISNHLYFYWYRQILGQKVEFLVSFYNNEISEKSEIFDDQFSVERPDGSNFTLKIRSTKLEDSAMYFCASSFERGSYNEQFFGPGTRLTVL.

A few counts support this clone. The chain combines TRBV11-2 with TRBJ2-1; 11 bases are shared with TRBD2. This CDR3 has 18 amino acids. The ends lost 6 bases at V and 0 bases at J; junction bases unmatched: 10. In germline, CDR1 is SGHAT, CDR2 FQNNGV. In DNA, the CDR3 is TGTGCCAGCAGAACAGCTAGCGGGGGGCCGAGCTCCTACAATGAGCAGTTCTTC. Translated: CASRTASGGPSSYNEQFF.

J is TRBJ2-2 and V is TRBV6-5; 8 bases are shared with TRBD2. CDR3 length: 16 amino acids. V dropped 2 bases and J dropped 5; count of bases not matched to a gene: 7. Germline V gives CDR1 MNHEY, CDR2 SVGAGI. For the CDR3, the DNA is TGTGCCAGCAGTTACGGGGCTAGCGGGTTGACCGGGGAGCTGTTTTTT. It codes for CASSYGASGLTGELFF.

This rearrangement joins TRBV25-1 to TRBJ2-7; TRBD1 is a possible D gene (6 bases). Per the germline V gene, CDR1 is MGHDK and CDR2 is SYGVNS. CDR3 size: 14 residues. Trimming removed 1 base at V and 2 bases at J, with 9 bases between. In DNA, the CDR3 is TGTGCCAGCAGTGAATTTGAGGGGGCCTACGAGCAGTACTTC. Encoded protein: CASSEFEGAYEQYF.

V usage is TRBV6-6 and J usage is TRBJ1-6; a weak D match, TRBD1 (6 bases). The CDR3 contains 16 residues. Trimming removed 8 bases at V and 5 bases at J, with 19 bases between. CDR1 MNHNY and CDR2 SVGAGI come from the germline V gene (reference sequence). The CDR3 reads CASGGPWTADNSPLHF. The DNA for the CDR3 is TGTGCCAGCGGGGGACCATGGACAGCCGATAATTCACCCCTCCACTTT.

This clone was observed a few times. V gene TRBV15 combines with J gene TRBJ1-1, with D tentatively TRBD1 (5 bases). The germline V gene encodes CDR1 LNHNV and CDR2 YYDKDF (reference sequence). V was pared by 5 bases and J by 1 base, with 11 bases between. CDR3 size: 14 residues. CDR3 DNA sequence: TGTGCCACCAGCCCCCCCCAGGGGAACACTGAAGCTTTCTTT. The encoded protein is CATSPPQGNTEAFF.

This chain uses TRBV3-1 (or the pseudogene TRBV3-2) with TRBJ2-7; 9 positions agree with TRBD2. J gave up 2 bases and V 4 bases, and 6 bases lay outside the gene matches. From germline, CDR1 is LGHDT and CDR2 YNNKEL (reference sequence). The CDR3 covers 15 residues. The CDR3 region has the DNA TGTGCCAGCAGCCCTTTAGCGGGAGAGACCTACGAGCAGTACTTC. Protein sequence: CASSPLAGETYEQYF.

The chain combines TRBV13 with TRBJ1-3; 9 bases line up with TRBD1. This CDR3 has 15 amino acids. The J segment lost 5 bases and the V segment lost 4 bases, leaving 6 bases of the junction unmatched. The germline V gene encodes CDR1 PRHDT and CDR2 FYEKMQ (reference sequence). In DNA form, the CDR3 reads TGTGCCAGCAGCTCGCGGGACAGGGTGAGAAACACCATATATTTT. Protein: CASSSRDRVRNTIYF.

The V gene is TRBV13, the J gene TRBJ1-2; D unresolved. CDR3 length: 14 residues. V was cut by 4 bases and J by 7 bases, with 16 bases left in between. In germline, CDR1 is PRHDT, CDR2 FYEKMQ (reference sequence). In DNA form, the CDR3 reads TGTGCCAGCAGCTCCCCTGACTTGTCCGCTGGCTACACCTTC. This encodes CASSSPDLSAGYTF.

This chain uses TRBV5-1 with TRBJ2-1, with D tentatively TRBD2 (6 bases). This CDR3 spans 15 amino acids. The germline CDR1 and CDR2 sequences are SGHRS and YFSETQ. The germline V and J ends were trimmed by 0 bases and 5 bases, with 12 bases remaining between them. The CDR3 sequence: CASSLGHGGNNEQFF. CDR3 nucleotides: TGCGCCAGCAGCTTGGGTCACGGCGGGAACAATGAGCAGTTCTTC.

This clone appeared a few times. The rearrangement uses TRBV18 and TRBJ1-4; D is ambiguous. The CDR3 is 13 amino acids. The germline V gene has CDR1 KGHSH and CDR2 LQKENI. Trimming took 2 bases from V and 8 from J, leaving 9 bases between them. The DNA of the CDR3 is TGTGCCAGCTCACCAAGGACGGGCGAAAAACTGTTTTTT. As protein: CASSPRTGEKLFF.

This chain connects TRBV6-4 to TRBJ1-6; D gene unclear. The germline CDR1 and CDR2 sequences are MRHNA and SNTAGT. This CDR3 comprises 14 residues. Trimming took 3 bases from V and 7 from J, leaving 10 bases between them. The CDR3 is CASSELSGNSPLHF. DNA for the CDR3: TGTGCCAGCAGTGAGTTATCCGGGAATTCACCCCTCCACTTT.

The chain joins TRBV6-5 to TRBJ1-6, with no clear D. V was cut by 4 bases and J by 12 bases, with 16 bases left in between. There are 14 residues in the CDR3. The germline gives CDR1 MNHEY, CDR2 SVGAGI. In DNA form, the CDR3 reads TGTGCCAGCAGTTCTTTAACACCCTCATTACCCCTCCACTTT. Translating it yields CASSSLTPSLPLHF.

This clone was found a few times. V usage is TRBV19 and J usage is TRBJ1-5; no firm D call. This CDR3 contains 16 residues. Germline CDR1 is LNHDA and CDR2 is SQIVND (reference sequence). With 5 bases removed from V and 0 bases from J, the gap between germline ends came to 14 bases. CDR3 amino acids: CASSGQGGFSNQPQHF. CDR3 DNA sequence: TGTGCCAGTAGTGGGCAAGGAGGATTTAGCAATCAGCCCCAGCATTTT.

DNA for the CDR3: TGTGCCAACGGACAGGGTGTCTCCTACGAGCAGTACTTC. This sequence encodes CANGQGVSYEQYF. The rearrangement uses TRBV6-5 and TRBJ2-7; 8 nucleotides align to TRBD1. The CDR3 extends over 13 amino acids. V lost 10 bases and J lost 0; bases outside the gene matches: 5. Germline lookup yields CDR1 MNHEY and CDR2 SVGAGI.

The sample holds a few counts of this clone. V usage is TRBV6-5 and J usage is TRBJ1-2, with 7 positions matching TRBD1. V was pared by 7 bases and J by 5 bases, with 13 bases of the junction left unmatched. In germline, CDR1 is MNHEY, CDR2 SVGAGI. The CDR3 covers 15 residues. The CDR3 DNA follows: TGTGCCAGCACTATAAGGGGGCAGGCCCCTTATGGCTACACCTTC. This gives the protein CASTIRGQAPYGYTF.

The chain has TRBV6-5 and TRBJ1-2, with D possibly being TRBD1 (5 bases). Per germline, CDR1 MNHEY and CDR2 SVGAGI. The CDR3 covers 11 residues. V dropped 4 bases and J dropped 8 bases, with 8 bases sitting between them. Written as DNA, the CDR3 is TGTGCCAGCAGTTCAGGGCACGGCTACACCTTC. Translation: CASSSGHGYTF.

The chain recombines TRBV7-9 with TRBJ1-2; perhaps TRBD1 as D (6 bases). Trimming stripped 2 bases from V and 8 bases from J, with 18 bases between. The CDR3 consists of 15 residues. Germline V gene data show CDR1 as SEHNR and CDR2 as FQNEAQ (reference sequence). The DNA of the CDR3 is TGTGCCAGCAGCTTAATTTGGAGACAGGATCAAGGCTACACCTTC. This codes for CASSLIWRQDQGYTF. Full variable domain (missing parts from reference TRBV7-9 and TRBJ1-2): DTGVSQNPRHKITKRGQNVTFRCDPISEHNRLYWYRQTLGQGPEFLTYFQNEAQLEKSRLLSDRFSAERPKGSFSTLEIQRTEQGDSAMYLCASSLIWRQDQGYTFGSGTRLTVV.

In its sample, this clone was seen once. The chain is built from TRBV25-1 and TRBJ2-2; the match to TRBD2 covers 9 bases. CDR1 is MGHDK, CDR2 SYGVNS, per germline. The CDR3 has 18 residues. Germline trimming cut 8 bases from V and 4 bases from J; bases unmatched to any gene: 17. The CDR3 DNA follows: TGTGCCAGCGGTATAGGGCCTTCGCTAGCGGGATTCACCGGGGAGCTGTTTTTT. Encoded protein: CASGIGPSLAGFTGELFF.

In its sample, this clone was seen a few times. This chain connects TRBV18 to TRBJ2-1, with TRBD1 identical over 7 bases. The CDR3 has 17 amino acids. The junction had 16 bases not matched to a gene; V was cut back by 3 bases and J by 8 bases. The germline CDR1 and CDR2 sequences are KGHSH and LQKENI. The CDR3 reads CASSPLDRAKGRDEQFF. As DNA, the CDR3 is TGTGCCAGCTCACCCCTAGACAGGGCAAAGGGACGCGATGAGCAGTTCTTC.

This CDR3 reads CASSLLQGGPRGTGELFF. The CDR3 coding sequence is TGTGCCAGCAGCTTACTTCAAGGGGGCCCTCGAGGCACCGGGGAGCTGTTTTTT. This chain connects TRBV7-9 to TRBJ2-2; 7 bases line up with TRBD1. Losses at the gene ends were 2 bases for V and 4 bases for J; bases not matched to a gene: 13. The germline V gene has CDR1 SEHNR and CDR2 FQNEAQ (reference sequence). The CDR3 spans 18 residues.

This rearrangement joins TRBV19 to TRBJ1-2; TRBD1 is a possible D gene (6 bases). CDR3 size: 14 residues. Per germline, CDR1 LNHDA and CDR2 SQIVND (reference sequence). V shed 1 base and J shed 2 bases, with 8 bases lying between them. CDR3: CASSIGDINYGYTF. The CDR3 nucleotides are TGTGCCAGTAGTATAGGGGACATCAACTATGGCTACACCTTC.

Concerning this clone itself: This sample includes further DNA sequences coding for the same CDR3. V is TRBV11-3 and J is TRBJ2-3, with 9 nucleotides matching TRBD2. The CDR3 extends over 16 amino acids. Trimming removed 1 base from V and 2 bases from J; junction bases left unmatched: 4. In germline, CDR1 is SGHNT, CDR2 YENEEA. CDR3 sequence reads: CASSLGLADVTDTQYF. The DNA for the CDR3 is TGTGCCAGCAGCTTAGGACTAGCGGATGTCACAGATACGCAGTATTTT.

The chain couples TRBV27 to TRBJ1-2; D call uncertain. Per the germline V gene, CDR1 is MNHEY and CDR2 is SMNVEV (reference sequence). The CDR3 loop spans 14 amino acids. Between the trimmed V and J ends, which lost 5 bases and 2 bases, there was a span of 12 bases. The CDR3 DNA is TGTGCCAGCAGTCGGACCGGGAGAAACTATGGCTACACCTTC. Its translation: CASSRTGRNYGYTF.